A single sample is the source of the 3 T cell receptor beta chains below, sequenced in a study of blood T cell repertoires in COVID-19. TCRdb's copy holds only in-frame clones and misses some; the assay was immunoSEQ multiplex PCR. The sample has roughly 160,000 clones, around 82% seen once. The material sequenced was peripheral blood. All receptors derive from a woman aged 70-85 years who had recovered from COVID-19.

V is TRBV19 and J is TRBJ1-2, with TRBD1 as a possible D gene (5 bases). CDR3 length equals 16 residues. In germline, CDR1 is LNHDA, CDR2 SQIVND (reference sequence). V dropped 7 bases and J dropped 0 bases, with 18 bases sitting between them. The CDR3 loop reads CASTPAGLRANYGYTF. CDR3 bases: TGTGCCAGTACCCCGGCGGGGCTCCGAGCTAACTATGGCTACACCTTC.

The rearrangement links TRBV3-1 (or the pseudogene TRBV3-2) to TRBJ2-6, with D perhaps TRBD2 (5 bases). This CDR3 has 16 amino acids. The germline CDR1 and CDR2 sequences are LGHDT and YNNKEL (reference sequence). V was cut by 1 base and J by 3 bases, with 10 bases left in between. The CDR3 protein is CASSQVGVVGANVLTF. The DNA of the CDR3 is TGTGCCAGCAGCCAAGTCGGGGTAGTTGGGGCCAACGTCCTGACTTTC.

The chain is built from TRBV3-1 (or the pseudogene TRBV3-2) and TRBJ2-3; a possible D gene is TRBD2 (5 bases). The CDR3 sequence is 17 residues long. The V gene lost 1 base and the J gene lost 2 bases, with 16 bases spanning the gap. Germline V gene lookup returns CDR1 LGHDT and CDR2 YNNKEL (reference sequence). The CDR3 spells CASSQGALAASTDTQYF. CDR3 coding DNA: TGTGCCAGCAGCCAAGGGGCTCTAGCCGCGTCCACAGATACGCAGTATTTT.